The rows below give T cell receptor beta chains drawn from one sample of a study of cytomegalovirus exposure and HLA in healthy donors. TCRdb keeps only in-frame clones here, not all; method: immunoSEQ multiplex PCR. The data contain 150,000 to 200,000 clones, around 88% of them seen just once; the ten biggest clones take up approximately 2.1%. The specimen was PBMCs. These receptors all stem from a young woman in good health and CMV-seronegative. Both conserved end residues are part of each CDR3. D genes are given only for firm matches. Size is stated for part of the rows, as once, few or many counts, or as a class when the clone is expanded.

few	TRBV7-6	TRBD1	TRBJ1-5	TGTGCCAGCAGCTTAGGGACAGGGAACAAACAGCCCCAGCATTTT	CASSLGTGNKQPQHF
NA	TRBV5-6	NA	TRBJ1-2	TGTGCCAGCAGCTATCGTCTACTACAGGGAGAGGGTGGCTACACCTTC	CASSYRLLQGEGGYTF
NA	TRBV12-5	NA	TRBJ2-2	TGTGCTAGTGGTTCAACGACAGCCTCTAACACCGGGGAGCTGTTTTTT	CASGSTTASNTGELFF
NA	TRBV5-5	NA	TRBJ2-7	TGTGCCAGCGTCGAGGGAGGTTCCTACGAGCAGTACTTC	CASVEGGSYEQYF
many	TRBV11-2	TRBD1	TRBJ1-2	TGTGCCAGCAGCCGAACGACAGGGGGCATAGACGGCTACACCTTC	CASSRTTGGIDGYTF
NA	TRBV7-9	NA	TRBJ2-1	TGTGCCAGCAGCTTGGTAGGGGTCGGGGAGCAGTTCTTC	CASSLVGVGEQFF
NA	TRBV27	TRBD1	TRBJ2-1	TGTGCCAGCTTCTGGTCCGGAGACAGGGCGGACTCCTACAATGAGCAGTTCTTC	CASFWSGDRADSYNEQFF
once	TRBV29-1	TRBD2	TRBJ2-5	TGCAGCGTTGGGTTTAGCGGGAGGGGAGAGACCCAGTACTTC	CSVGFSGRGETQYF
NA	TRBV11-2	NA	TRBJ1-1	TGTGCCAGCAGCTTGAGGACTGGGAACACTGAAGCTTTCTTT	CASSLRTGNTEAFF
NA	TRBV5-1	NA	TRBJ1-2	TGCGCCAGCAGCTCAGGGCAGAGCTATGGCTACACCTTC	CASSSGQSYGYTF
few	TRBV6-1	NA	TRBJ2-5	TGTGCCAGCAGCGTACAGGGCGTCGAGACCCAGTACTTC	CASSVQGVETQYF
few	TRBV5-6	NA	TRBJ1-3	TGTGCCAGCAGCCAACTGAGCTCTGGAAACACCATATATTTT	CASSQLSSGNTIYF
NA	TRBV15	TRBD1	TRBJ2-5	TGTGCCACCAGCAGAGTAGGGGGCGAGACCCAGTACTTC	CATSRVGGETQYF
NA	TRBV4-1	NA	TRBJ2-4	TGCGCCAGCAGCCAAGATAGGGACACTCAAAACATTCAGTACTTC	CASSQDRDTQNIQYF
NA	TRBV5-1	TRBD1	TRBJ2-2	TGCGCCAGCAGCCTGACAGGGTGGGAGCTGTTTTTT	CASSLTGWELFF
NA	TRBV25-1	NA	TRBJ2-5	TGTGCCAGCACCCCAAGGACGGGGTACCAAGAGACCCAGTACTTC	CASTPRTGYQETQYF
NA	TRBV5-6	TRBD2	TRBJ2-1	TGTGCCAGCAGCCTCGCACCTAGCGGCGATGAGCAGTTCTTC	CASSLAPSGDEQFF
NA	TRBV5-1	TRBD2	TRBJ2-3	TGCGCCAGCAGCTGGGGGGGAACTAGCACAGATACGCAGTATTTT	CASSWGGTSTDTQYF
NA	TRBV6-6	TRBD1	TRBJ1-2	TGTGCCAGCACACACAGGGGGGACTATGGCTACACCTTC	CASTHRGDYGYTF
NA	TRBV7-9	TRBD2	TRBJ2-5	TGTGCCAGCAGCCCCGGGGGGGTATATCAAGAGACCCAGTACTTC	CASSPGGVYQETQYF
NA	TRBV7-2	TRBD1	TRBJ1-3	TGTGCCAGCAGCTGGACAGGGGGGCCTGGAAACACCATATATTTT	CASSWTGGPGNTIYF
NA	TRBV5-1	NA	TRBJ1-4	TGCGCCAGCAACCGAGGTGCAACTAATGAAAAACTGTTTTTT	CASNRGATNEKLFF
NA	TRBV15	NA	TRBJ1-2	TGTGCCACCAGCAGAGACAGGGGCAGGGCGAACTATGGCTACACCTTC	CATSRDRGRANYGYTF
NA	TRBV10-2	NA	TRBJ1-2	TGCGCCAGCAGTGGGACGACGGGGGAGTGGAGCTATGGCTACACCTTC	CASSGTTGEWSYGYTF
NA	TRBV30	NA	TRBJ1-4	TGTGCCTGCCGACTGGTCGAAAAACTGTTTTTT	CACRLVEKLFF
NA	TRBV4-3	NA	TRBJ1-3	TGCGCCAGCAGCCAAGATATAGGCCCCTCGTCGGACAGCAACTCTGGAAACACCATATATTTT	CASSQDIGPSSDSNSGNTIYF
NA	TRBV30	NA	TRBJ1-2	TGTGCCTGGTTGTCAGGGGTTGGCTACACCTTC	CAWLSGVGYTF
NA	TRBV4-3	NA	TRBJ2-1	TGCGCCAGCAGCCAAGATTTCCTCGGTTATGGTGAGCAGTTCTTC	CASSQDFLGYGEQFF
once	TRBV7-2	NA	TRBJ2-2	TGTGCCAGCAGCTTAGACGGGACCGGGGAGCTGTTTTTT	CASSLDGTGELFF
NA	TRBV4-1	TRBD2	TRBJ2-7	TGCGCCAGCAGCCCGTCTAGCGGGAACTACGAGCAGTACTTC	CASSPSSGNYEQYF
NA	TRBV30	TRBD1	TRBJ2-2	TGTGCCTGGAGTGTGATACAGGGGTACACCGGGGAGCTGTTTTTT	CAWSVIQGYTGELFF
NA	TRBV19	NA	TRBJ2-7	TGTGCCAGTAGTCCCGGACAGCGTTTCTACGAGCAGTACTTC	CASSPGQRFYEQYF
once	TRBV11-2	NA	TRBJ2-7	TGTGCCAGCAGCTCCCCGATCCGGTCCCAAACCGTCTACGAGCAGTACTTC	CASSSPIRSQTVYEQYF
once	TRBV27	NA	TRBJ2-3	TGTGCCAGCACCCGACGGGACTTCGATACGCAGTATTTT	CASTRRDFDTQYF
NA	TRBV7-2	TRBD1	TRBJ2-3	TGTGCCAGCAGCCCCCGAGCGACAGGGGATACGCAGTATTTT	CASSPRATGDTQYF
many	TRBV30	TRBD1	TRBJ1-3	TGTGCCTGGAGTGAAGGGGGGACAGGCTTAGTGGGCACCATATATTTT	CAWSEGGTGLVGTIYF
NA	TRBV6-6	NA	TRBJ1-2	TGTGCCAGCAGATTCCCCGGGAGTTCTAACTATGGCTACACCTTC	CASRFPGSSNYGYTF
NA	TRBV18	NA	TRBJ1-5	TGTGCCAGCTCACGGTCCGTGGCCAGCAATCAGCCCCAGCATTTT	CASSRSVASNQPQHF
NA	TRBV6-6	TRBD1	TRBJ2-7	TGTGCCAGCAGTTCCCTTGGACAGGCCGGGGCCTACGAGCAGTACTTC	CASSSLGQAGAYEQYF
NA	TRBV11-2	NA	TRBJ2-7	TGTGCCAGCAGCTTACTTAGGACAGCCACCTACGAGCAGTACTTC	CASSLLRTATYEQYF
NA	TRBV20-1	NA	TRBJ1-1	TGCAGTGCTGCTCTCGGGGCTGAAGCTTTCTTT	CSAALGAEAFF
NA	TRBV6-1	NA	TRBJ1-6	TGTGCCAGCACAGTGTATAATTCACCCCTCCACTTT	CASTVYNSPLHF
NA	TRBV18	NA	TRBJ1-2	TGTGCCAGCTCCCCCGGAGTTAAAGGCTACACCTTC	CASSPGVKGYTF
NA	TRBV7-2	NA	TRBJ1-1	TGTGCCAGCAGCTTCCAAATATTGCGTGACACTGAAGCTTTCTTT	CASSFQILRDTEAFF
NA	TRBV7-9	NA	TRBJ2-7	TGTGCCAGCAGCGTCCAAACCTACGAGCAGTACTTC	CASSVQTYEQYF
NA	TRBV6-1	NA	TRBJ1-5	TGTGCCAGCAGTGAAGGAGGGACTCCCTATCAGCCCCAGCATTTT	CASSEGGTPYQPQHF
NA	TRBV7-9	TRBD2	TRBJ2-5	TGTGCCAGCAGCTTCGGACTAGCGGGGGGGCCGGGAGAGACCCAGTACTTC	CASSFGLAGGPGETQYF
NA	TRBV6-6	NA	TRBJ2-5	TGTGCCAGCAGTTGGGGGCTGGGGGAGACCCAGTACTTC	CASSWGLGETQYF
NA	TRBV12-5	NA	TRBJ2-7	TGTGCTAGTGGTTTAGGAGGGGAGGACGAGCAGTACTTC	CASGLGGEDEQYF
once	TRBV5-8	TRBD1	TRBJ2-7	TGTGCCAGCAGCTCCGGGGACAGCTCTTCCTACGAGCAGTACTTC	CASSSGDSSSYEQYF
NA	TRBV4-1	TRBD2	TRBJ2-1	TGCGCCAGCAGCGTCCGGGGGGACGACAATGAGCAGTTCTTC	CASSVRGDDNEQFF
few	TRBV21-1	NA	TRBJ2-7	TGTGCCAGCAGCATTCCGGGAAGCTCCTACGAGCAGTACTTC	CASSIPGSSYEQYF